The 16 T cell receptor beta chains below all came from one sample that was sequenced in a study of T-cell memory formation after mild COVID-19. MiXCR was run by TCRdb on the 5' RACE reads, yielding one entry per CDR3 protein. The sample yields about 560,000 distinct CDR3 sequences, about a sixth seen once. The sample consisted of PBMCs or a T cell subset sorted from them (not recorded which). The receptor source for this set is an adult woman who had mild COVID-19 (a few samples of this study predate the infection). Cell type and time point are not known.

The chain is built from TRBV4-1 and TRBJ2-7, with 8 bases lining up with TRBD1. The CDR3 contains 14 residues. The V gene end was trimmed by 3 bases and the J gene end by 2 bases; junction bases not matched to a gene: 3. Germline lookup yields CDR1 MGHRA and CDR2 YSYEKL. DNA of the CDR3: TGCGCCAGCAGCCATCTGACAGGGGCCTACGAGCAGTACTTC. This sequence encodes CASSHLTGAYEQYF.

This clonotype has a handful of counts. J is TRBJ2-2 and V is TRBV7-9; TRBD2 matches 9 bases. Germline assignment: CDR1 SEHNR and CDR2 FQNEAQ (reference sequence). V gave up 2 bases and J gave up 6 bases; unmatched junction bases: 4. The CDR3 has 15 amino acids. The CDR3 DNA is TGTGCCAGCAGCTTATTAGCGGGAGCTTCCGGGGAGCTGTTTTTT. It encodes CASSLLAGASGELFF. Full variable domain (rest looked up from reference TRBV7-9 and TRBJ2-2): DTGVSQNPRHKITKRGQNVTFRCDPISEHNRLYWYRQTLGQGPEFLTYFQNEAQLEKSRLLSDRFSAERPKGSFSTLEIQRTEQGDSAMYLCASSLLAGASGELFFGEGSRLTVL.

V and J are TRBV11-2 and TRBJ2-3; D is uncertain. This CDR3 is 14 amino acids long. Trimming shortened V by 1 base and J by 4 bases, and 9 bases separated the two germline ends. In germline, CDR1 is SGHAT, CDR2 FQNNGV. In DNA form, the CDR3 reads TGTGCCAGCAGCTTAGGGTCGTTGCCAGATACGCAGTATTTT. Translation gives CASSLGSLPDTQYF.

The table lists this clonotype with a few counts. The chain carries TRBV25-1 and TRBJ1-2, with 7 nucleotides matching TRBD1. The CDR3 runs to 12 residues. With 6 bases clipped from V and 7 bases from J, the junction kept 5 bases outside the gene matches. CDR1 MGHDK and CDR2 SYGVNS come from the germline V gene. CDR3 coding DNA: TGTGCCAGCAGATATGCAGGGGGTGGCTACACCTTC. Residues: CASRYAGGGYTF.

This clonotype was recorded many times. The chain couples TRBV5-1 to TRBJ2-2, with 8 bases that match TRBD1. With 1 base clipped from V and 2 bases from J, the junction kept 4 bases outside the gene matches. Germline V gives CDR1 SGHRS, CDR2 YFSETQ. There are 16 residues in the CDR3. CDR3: CASSLRGQGNTGELFF. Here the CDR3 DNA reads TGCGCCAGCAGCTTGCGTGGACAGGGAAACACCGGGGAGCTGTTTTTT.

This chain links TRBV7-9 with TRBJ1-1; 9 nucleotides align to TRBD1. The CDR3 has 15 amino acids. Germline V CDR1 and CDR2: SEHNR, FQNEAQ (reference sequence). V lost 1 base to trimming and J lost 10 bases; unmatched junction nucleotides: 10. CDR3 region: CASSLGDLDRGRAFF. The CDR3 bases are TGTGCCAGCAGCTTAGGAGACCTGGACAGGGGACGAGCTTTCTTT.

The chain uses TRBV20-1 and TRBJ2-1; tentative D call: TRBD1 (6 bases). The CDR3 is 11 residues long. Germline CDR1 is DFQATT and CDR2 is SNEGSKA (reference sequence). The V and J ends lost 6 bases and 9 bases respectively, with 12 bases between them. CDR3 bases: TGCAGTGCAGCACAGGGTGCTGAGCAGTTCTTC. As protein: CSAAQGAEQFF.

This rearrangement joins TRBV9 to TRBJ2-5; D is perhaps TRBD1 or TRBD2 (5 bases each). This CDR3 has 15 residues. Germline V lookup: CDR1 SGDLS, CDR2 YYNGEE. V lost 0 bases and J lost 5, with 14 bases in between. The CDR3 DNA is TGTGCCAGCAGCGTAGAGGGCCTGGGGGAGGAGACCCAGTACTTC. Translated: CASSVEGLGEETQYF.

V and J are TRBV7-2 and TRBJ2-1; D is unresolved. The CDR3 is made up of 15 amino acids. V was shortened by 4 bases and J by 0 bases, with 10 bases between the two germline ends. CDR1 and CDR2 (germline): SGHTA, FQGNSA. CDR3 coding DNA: TGTGCCAGCAGCTCGACTGAGAGCTCCTACAATGAGCAGTTCTTC. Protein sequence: CASSSTESSYNEQFF. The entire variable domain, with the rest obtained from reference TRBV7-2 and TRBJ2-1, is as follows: GAGVSQSPSNKVTEKGKDVELRCDPISGHTALYWYRQSLGQGLEFLIYFQGNSAPDKSGLPSDRFSAERTGGSVSTLTIQRTQQEDSAVYLCASSSTESSYNEQFFGPGTRLTVL.

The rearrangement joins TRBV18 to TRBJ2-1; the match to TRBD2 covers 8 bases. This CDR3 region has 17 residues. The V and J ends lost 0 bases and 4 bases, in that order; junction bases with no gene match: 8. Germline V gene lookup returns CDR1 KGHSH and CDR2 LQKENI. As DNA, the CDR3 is TGTGCCAGCTCACCACCGGCGGGGGGAAGCAGGTACAATGAGCAGTTCTTC. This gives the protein CASSPPAGGSRYNEQFF.

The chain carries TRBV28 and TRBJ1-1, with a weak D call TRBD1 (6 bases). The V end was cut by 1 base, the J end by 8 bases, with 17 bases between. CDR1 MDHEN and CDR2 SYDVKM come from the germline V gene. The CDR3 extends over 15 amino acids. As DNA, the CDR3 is TGTGCCAGCAGTTTATTGGACAGAGGCCAACCCGAAGCTTTCTTT. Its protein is CASSLLDRGQPEAFF.

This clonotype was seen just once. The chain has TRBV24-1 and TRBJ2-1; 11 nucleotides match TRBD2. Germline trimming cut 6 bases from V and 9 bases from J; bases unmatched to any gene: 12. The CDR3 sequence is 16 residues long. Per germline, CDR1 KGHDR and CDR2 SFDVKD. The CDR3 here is CATSMAQTSGTTEQFF. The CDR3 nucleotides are TGTGCCACCAGTATGGCTCAGACTAGCGGGACAACTGAGCAGTTCTTC.

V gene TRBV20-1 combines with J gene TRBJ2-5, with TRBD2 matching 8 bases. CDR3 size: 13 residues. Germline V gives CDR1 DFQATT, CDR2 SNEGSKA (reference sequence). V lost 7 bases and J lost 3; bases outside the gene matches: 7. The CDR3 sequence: CSGGGGGKETQYF. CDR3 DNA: TGCAGTGGGGGAGGCGGGGGGAAAGAGACCCAGTACTTC.

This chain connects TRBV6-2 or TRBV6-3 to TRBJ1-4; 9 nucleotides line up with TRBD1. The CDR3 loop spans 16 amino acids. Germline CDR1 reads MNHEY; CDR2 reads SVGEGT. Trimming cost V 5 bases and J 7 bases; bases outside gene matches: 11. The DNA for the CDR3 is TGTGCCAGCAGTACCCAACAGGGGGCGCGAGGTGAAAAACTGTTTTTT. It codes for CASSTQQGARGEKLFF.

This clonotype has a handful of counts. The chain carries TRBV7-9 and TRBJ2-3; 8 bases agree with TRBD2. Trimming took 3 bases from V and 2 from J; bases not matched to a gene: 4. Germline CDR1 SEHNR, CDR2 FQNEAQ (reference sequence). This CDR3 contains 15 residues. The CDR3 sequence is CASSFTSGHTDTQYF. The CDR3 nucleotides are TGTGCCAGCAGCTTTACTAGCGGTCACACAGATACGCAGTATTTT.

The CDR3 reads CASSQETRLWGREKLFF. The DNA for the CDR3 is TGTGCCAGCAGCCAAGAGACCAGGTTGTGGGGCCGTGAAAAACTGTTTTTT. The chain links TRBV3-1 to TRBJ1-4; weak D call: TRBD1 (5 bases). Germline values: CDR1 LGHDT, CDR2 YNNKEL (reference sequence). V shed 0 bases and J shed 7 bases, with 18 bases lying between them. The CDR3 runs 17 residues. Drawing the rest from reference TRBV3-1 and TRBJ1-4, the complete variable domain is DTAVSQTPKYLVTQMGNDKSIKCEQNLGHDTMYWYKQDSKKFLKIMFSYNNKELIINETVPNRFSPKSPDKAHLNLHINSLELGDSAVYFCASSQETRLWGREKLFFGSGTQLSVL.